The T cell receptor (beta chain) under discussion was sequenced for a study of blood T cell repertoires in COVID-19. Participants were placed into cohorts based on the clinical history they reported. TCRdb keeps only in-frame clones here, not all; method: immunoSEQ multiplex PCR. The data contain about 150,000 clones, around 79% of them singletons. Germline-derived CDR1 and CDR2 are DFQATT and SNEGSKA (reference sequence). This CDR3 is 11 amino acids long. V was pared by 7 bases and J by 0 bases, with 7 bases between. This clone has just one count. This clonotype was obtained from a woman between 65 and 79 years old in a cohort exposed to, infected with or recovered from COVID-19 (not recorded which). The V and J genes are TRBV20-1 and TRBJ2-7; D remains ambiguous. The sample taken for sequencing was PBMCs or T cells enriched from blood (not recorded which). CDR3: CSGHSSYEQYF. The CDR3 DNA sequence: TGCAGTGGCCACAGCTCCTACGAGCAGTACTTC.